Each of the 10 T cell receptor beta chains below was sequenced from the same sample in a study of shared clonotypes between healthy human individuals. Only CD45RO-negative cells positively selected for CCR7 counted as naive CD8 cells, so terminally differentiated effector memory CD45RA+ cells were excluded. Sequencing was performed with immunoSEQ multiplex PCR; in TCRdb, only in-frame clones are kept and a portion is missing. The sample shows about 2 million clones, around 96% of them seen only once. The specimen was naive CD8+ T cells sorted from blood. Every receptor here comes from a young man in good health.

This clone was detected a few times. The gene calls are TRBV19 and TRBJ1-5; D gene ambiguous. Germline V gene data show CDR1 as LNHDA and CDR2 as SQIVND (reference sequence). Trimming took off 0 bases at V and 3 bases at J, with 9 bases between the two ends. The CDR3 contains 15 residues. The CDR3 region is CASSIDLPSNQPQHF. CDR3 sequence (DNA): TGTGCCAGTAGTATAGATCTGCCGTCCAATCAGCCCCAGCATTTT.

This chain links TRBV11-1 with TRBJ2-5; 8 bases are shared with TRBD1. Trimming at V came to 5 bases and at J to 7 bases, leaving 9 bases not matched to a gene. CDR3 length: 14 amino acids. Germline V gene data show CDR1 as SGHAT and CDR2 as FQDESV (reference sequence). This CDR3 reads CASSLTGGLGTQYF. The CDR3, as DNA: TGTGCCAGCAGCCTAACAGGGGGGCTTGGGACCCAGTACTTC.

The chain combines TRBV11-2 with TRBJ1-6; D gene uncertain. The V end was cut by 5 bases, the J end by 7 bases, with 15 bases between. CDR3 length equals 15 residues. CDR1 and CDR2 (germline): SGHAT, FQNNGV. CDR3 amino acids: CASSPVAARNSPLHF. The CDR3 DNA sequence: TGTGCCAGCAGCCCCGTGGCGGCTAGAAATTCACCCCTCCACTTT.

This chain uses TRBV7-2 with TRBJ2-5; the match to TRBD2 covers 10 bases. V lost 1 base to trimming and J lost 4 bases; unmatched junction nucleotides: 3. The CDR3 extends over 15 amino acids. Germline CDR1 and CDR2: SGHTA and FQGNSA. The CDR3 DNA reads as TGTGCCAGCAGCTTAGTACTAGCGGGACGAGAGACCCAGTACTTC. It specifies CASSLVLAGRETQYF.

This rearrangement joins TRBV6-1 to TRBJ1-5; tentative D call: TRBD1 (5 bases). The CDR3 extends over 15 amino acids. Germline V lookup: CDR1 MNHNS, CDR2 SASEGT. Between the trimmed V and J ends, which lost 2 bases and 2 bases, there was a span of 10 bases. CDR3 sequence reads: CASSEFQGGNQPQHF. DNA of the CDR3: TGTGCCAGCAGTGAATTCCAGGGAGGCAATCAGCCCCAGCATTTT.

Turning to this clone: The sample contains more than one DNA sequence encoding this CDR3. The rearrangement links TRBV13 to TRBJ1-1; perhaps TRBD1 as D (6 bases). Germline CDR1 is PRHDT and CDR2 is FYEKMQ (reference sequence). V was pared by 0 bases and J by 4 bases, with 9 bases between. This CDR3 is 14 amino acids long. As DNA, the CDR3 is TGTGCCAGCAGCTTAGGCCAGGGGACCACTGAAGCTTTCTTT. This codes for CASSLGQGTTEAFF.

This chain connects TRBV4-1 to TRBJ2-3, with 10 bases that match TRBD1. The CDR3 length is 16 residues. V lost 1 base, J lost 7 bases, and 8 bases stayed unmatched. In germline, CDR1 is MGHRA, CDR2 YSYEKL. CDR3 in DNA: TGCGCCAGCAGCCAAGCACCCCGGGACAGGGGCAATACGCAGTATTTT. It is translated as CASSQAPRDRGNTQYF.

The chain carries TRBV27 and TRBJ2-1; D perhaps matches TRBD2 (5 bases). Germline V CDR1 and CDR2: MNHEY, SMNVEV (reference sequence). V was trimmed by 6 bases and J by 2 bases, leaving 14 bases between them. This CDR3 has 15 amino acids. The CDR3 region has the DNA TGTGCCAGCAGCTTGGGGAGCTATCCCTACAATGAGCAGTTCTTC. Protein product: CASSLGSYPYNEQFF.

This clone was recorded once. The chain is built from TRBV2 and TRBJ2-5, with 7 bases lining up with TRBD2. The CDR3 loop spans 14 amino acids. CDR1 is SNHLY and CDR2 is FYNNEI in the germline V gene. With 5 bases clipped from V and 5 bases from J, the junction kept 8 bases outside the gene matches. The CDR3 sequence is CASSTSPGGETQYF. DNA of the CDR3: TGTGCCAGCAGTACTAGCCCCGGGGGGGAGACCCAGTACTTC.

This rearrangement joins TRBV4-3 to TRBJ2-1, with D perhaps being TRBD1 or TRBD2 (5 bases each). The V gene's germline CDR1 is LGHNA and CDR2 YSLEER. This CDR3 is 17 amino acids long. Between the trimmed V and J ends, which lost 3 bases and 0 bases, there was a span of 15 bases. The CDR3 reads CASSQFWGRSSYNEQFF. The CDR3 bases are TGCGCCAGCAGCCAGTTCTGGGGACGGAGCTCCTACAATGAGCAGTTCTTC.